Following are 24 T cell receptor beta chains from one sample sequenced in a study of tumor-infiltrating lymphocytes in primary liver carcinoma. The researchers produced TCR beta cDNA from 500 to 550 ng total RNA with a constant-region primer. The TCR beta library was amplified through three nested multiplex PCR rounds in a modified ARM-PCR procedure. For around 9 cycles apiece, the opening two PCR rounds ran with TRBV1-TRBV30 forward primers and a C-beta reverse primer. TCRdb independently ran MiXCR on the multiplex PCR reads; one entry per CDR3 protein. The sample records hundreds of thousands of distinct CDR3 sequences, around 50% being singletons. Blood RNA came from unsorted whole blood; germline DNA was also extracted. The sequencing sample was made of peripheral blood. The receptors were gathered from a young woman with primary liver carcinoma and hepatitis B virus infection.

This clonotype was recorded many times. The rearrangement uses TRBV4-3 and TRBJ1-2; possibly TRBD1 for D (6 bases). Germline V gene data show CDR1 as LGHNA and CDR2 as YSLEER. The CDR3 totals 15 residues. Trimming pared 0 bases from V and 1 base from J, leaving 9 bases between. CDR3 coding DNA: TGCGCCAGCAGCCAAGAGGACAGTTTTAACTATGGCTACACCTTC. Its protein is CASSQEDSFNYGYTF.

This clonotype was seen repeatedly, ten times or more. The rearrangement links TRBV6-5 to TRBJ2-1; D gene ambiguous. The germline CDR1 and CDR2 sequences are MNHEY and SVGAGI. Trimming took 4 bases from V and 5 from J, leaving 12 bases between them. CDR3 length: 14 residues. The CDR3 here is CASSLRTVNNEQFF. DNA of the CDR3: TGTGCCAGCAGTTTACGGACGGTAAACAATGAGCAGTTCTTC.

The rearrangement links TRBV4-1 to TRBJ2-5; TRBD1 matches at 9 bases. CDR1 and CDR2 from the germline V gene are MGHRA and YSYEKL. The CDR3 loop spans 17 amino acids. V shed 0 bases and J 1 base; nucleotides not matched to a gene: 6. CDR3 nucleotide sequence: TGCGCCAGCAGCCAAGACTTACCGGGACAGGGCCAAGAGACCCAGTACTTC. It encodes CASSQDLPGQGQETQYF.

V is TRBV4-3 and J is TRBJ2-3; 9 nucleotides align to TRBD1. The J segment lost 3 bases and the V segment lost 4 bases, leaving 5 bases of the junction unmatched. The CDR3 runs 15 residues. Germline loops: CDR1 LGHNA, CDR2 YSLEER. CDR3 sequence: CASSRRQGGTDTQYF. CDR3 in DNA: TGCGCCAGCAGCCGCCGACAGGGGGGGACAGATACGCAGTATTTT.

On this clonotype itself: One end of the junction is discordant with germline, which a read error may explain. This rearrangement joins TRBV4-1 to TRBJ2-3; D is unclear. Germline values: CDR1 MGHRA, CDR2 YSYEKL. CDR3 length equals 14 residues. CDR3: CAISQDGRTDTQYF. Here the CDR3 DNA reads TGCGCCATCAGCCAAGATGGAAGGACGGATACGCAGTATTTT.

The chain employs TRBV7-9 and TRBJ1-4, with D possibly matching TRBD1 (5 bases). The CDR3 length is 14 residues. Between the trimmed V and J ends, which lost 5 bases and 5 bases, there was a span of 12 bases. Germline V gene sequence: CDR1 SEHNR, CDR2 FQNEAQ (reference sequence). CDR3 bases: TGTGCCAGCAGCCCCTGGGACCCGAATGAAAAACTGTTTTTT. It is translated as CASSPWDPNEKLFF.

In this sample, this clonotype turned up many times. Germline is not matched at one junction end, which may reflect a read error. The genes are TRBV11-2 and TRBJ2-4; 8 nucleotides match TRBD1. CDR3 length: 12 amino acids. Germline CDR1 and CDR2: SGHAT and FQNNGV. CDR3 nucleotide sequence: TGTGCCAGCAGCACCGGTGGGACAGGACATAACTTC. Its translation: CASSTGGTGHNF.

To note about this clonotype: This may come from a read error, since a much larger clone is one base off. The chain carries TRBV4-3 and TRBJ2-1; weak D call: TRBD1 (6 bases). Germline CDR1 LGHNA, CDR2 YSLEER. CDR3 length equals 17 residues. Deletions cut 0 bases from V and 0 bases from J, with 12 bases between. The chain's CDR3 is CASSQEQGRGSYNEQFF. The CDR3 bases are TGCGCCAGCAGCCAAGAGCAGGGCAGGGGCTCCTACAATGAGCAGTTCTTC.

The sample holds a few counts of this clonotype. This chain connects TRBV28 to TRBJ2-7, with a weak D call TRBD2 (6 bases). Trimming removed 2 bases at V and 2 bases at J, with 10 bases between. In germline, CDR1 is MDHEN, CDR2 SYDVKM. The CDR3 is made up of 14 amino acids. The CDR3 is CASSLGWRAYEQYF. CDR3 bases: TGTGCCAGCAGTTTAGGGTGGAGGGCCTACGAGCAGTACTTC.

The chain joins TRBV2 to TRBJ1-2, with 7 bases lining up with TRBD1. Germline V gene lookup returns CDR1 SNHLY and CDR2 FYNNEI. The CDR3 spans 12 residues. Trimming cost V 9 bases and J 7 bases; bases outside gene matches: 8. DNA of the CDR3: TGTGCCAGTCGACAGGGCGAGGTTGGCTACACCTTC. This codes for CASRQGEVGYTF.

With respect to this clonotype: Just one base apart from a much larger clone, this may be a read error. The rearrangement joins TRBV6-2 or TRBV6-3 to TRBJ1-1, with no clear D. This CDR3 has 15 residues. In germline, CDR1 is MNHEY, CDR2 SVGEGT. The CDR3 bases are TGTGCCAGCAGTTACCCCGAGGCAGGTCGGACTGAAACTTTCTTT. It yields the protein CASSYPEAGRTETFF.

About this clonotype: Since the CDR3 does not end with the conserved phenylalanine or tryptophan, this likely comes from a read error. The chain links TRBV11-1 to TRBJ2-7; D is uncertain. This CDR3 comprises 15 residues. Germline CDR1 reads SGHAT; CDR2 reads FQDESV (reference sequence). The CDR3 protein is CASSFGPLSSYGQYS. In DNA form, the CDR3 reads TGTGCCAGCAGCTTTGGACCGTTGAGCTCCTACGGGCAGTACTCC.

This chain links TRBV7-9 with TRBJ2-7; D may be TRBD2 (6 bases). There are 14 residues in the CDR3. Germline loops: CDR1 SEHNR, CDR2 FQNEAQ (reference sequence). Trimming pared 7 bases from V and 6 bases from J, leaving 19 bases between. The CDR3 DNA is TGTGCCAGCAACCCGGGGCAGGGACTCGGCGAGCAGTACTTC. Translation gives CASNPGQGLGEQYF.

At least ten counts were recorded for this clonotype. The CDR3 sequence: CASSFRGGGRVPETQYF. The CDR3 region has the DNA TGTGCCAGCAGCTTTAGGGGAGGCGGGAGGGTTCCAGAGACCCAGTACTTC. The chain recombines TRBV11-2 with TRBJ2-5, with 9 bases that match TRBD2. This CDR3 contains 17 residues. J lost 4 bases, V lost 3 bases, and 12 bases had no gene match. Germline V gene lookup returns CDR1 SGHAT and CDR2 FQNNGV.

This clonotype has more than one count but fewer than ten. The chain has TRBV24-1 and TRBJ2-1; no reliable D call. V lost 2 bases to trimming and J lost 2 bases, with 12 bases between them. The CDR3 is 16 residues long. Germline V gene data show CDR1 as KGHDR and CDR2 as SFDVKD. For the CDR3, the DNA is TGTGCCACCAGTGATTCAGAGCGCCTCGCCTACAATGAGCAGTTCTTC. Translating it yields CATSDSERLAYNEQFF.

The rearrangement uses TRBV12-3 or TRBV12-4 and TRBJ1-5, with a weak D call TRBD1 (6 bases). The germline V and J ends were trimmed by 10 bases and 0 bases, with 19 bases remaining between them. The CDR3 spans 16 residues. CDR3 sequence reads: CANDRGGANSNQPQHF. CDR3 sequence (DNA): TGTGCCAACGACAGAGGGGGGGCGAATAGCAATCAGCCCCAGCATTTT.

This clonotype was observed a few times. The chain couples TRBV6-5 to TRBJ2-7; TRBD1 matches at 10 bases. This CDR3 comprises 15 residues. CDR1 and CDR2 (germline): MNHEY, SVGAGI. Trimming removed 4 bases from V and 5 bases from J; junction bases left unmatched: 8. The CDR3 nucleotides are TGTGCCAGCAGTTCCGCCGGGACAGGGGAAGACGAGCAGTACTTC. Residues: CASSSAGTGEDEQYF.

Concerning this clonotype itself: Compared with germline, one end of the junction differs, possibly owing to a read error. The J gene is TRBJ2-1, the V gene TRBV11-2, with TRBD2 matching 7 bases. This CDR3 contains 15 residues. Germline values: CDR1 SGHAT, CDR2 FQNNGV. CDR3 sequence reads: CASSFLAVSHNEQFF. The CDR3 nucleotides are TGTGCCAGTAGCTTTCTAGCGGTCTCCCACAATGAGCAGTTCTTC.

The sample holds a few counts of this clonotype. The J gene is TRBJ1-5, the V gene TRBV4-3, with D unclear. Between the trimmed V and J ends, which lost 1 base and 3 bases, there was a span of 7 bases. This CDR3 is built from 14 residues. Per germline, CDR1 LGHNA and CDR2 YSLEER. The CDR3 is CASSQGAANQPQHF. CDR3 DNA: TGCGCCAGCAGCCAAGGGGCAGCCAATCAGCCCCAGCATTTT.

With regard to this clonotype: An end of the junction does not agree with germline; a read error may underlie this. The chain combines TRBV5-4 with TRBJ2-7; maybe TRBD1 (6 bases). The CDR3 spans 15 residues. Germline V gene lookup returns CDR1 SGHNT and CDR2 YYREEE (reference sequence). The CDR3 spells CDSSLALDRNGEQYF. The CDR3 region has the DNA TGTGACAGCAGCTTGGCACTAGACAGGAATGGTGAGCAGTACTTC.

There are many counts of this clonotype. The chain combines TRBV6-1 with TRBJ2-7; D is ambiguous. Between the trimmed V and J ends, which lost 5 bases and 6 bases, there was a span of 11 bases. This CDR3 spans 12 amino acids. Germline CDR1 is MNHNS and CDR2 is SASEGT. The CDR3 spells CASSLMGIEQYF. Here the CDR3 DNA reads TGTGCCAGCAGTCTGATGGGGATCGAGCAGTACTTC.

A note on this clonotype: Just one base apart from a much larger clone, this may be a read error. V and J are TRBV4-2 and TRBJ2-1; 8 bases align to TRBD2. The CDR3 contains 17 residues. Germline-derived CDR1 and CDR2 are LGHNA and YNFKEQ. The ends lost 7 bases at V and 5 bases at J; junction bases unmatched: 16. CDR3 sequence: CASNKDSGIPINNEQFF. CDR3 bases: TGTGCCAGCAACAAGGATAGCGGGATCCCCATTAACAATGAGCAGTTCTTC.

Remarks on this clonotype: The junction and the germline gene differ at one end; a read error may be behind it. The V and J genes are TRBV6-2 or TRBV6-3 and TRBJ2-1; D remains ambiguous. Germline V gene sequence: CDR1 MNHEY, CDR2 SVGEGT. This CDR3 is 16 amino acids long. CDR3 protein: CANSYSPDGTHDEQFF. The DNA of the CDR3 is TGTGCCAACAGTTACTCTCCGGACGGCACGCACGATGAGCAGTTCTTC.

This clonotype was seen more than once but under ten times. CDR3 region: CASSRGGRGNTIYF. The CDR3 DNA is TGTGCCAGCAGCAGGGGTGGTCGAGGAAACACCATATATTTT. V usage is TRBV13 and J usage is TRBJ1-3; D might be TRBD1 (5 bases). The V end was cut by 5 bases, the J end by 4 bases, with 12 bases between. CDR1 and CDR2 from the germline V gene are PRHDT and FYEKMQ (reference sequence). This CDR3 contains 14 residues.